This T cell receptor (beta chain) is drawn from a study of blood T cells in healthy people across ages. In this sample, this clonotype turned up a few times. The CDR3 covers 16 residues. CDR1 and CDR2 (germline): SQVTM, ANQGSEA. Between the trimmed V and J ends, which lost 1 base and 3 bases, there was a span of 16 bases. Next came a second PCR, run for about 6 to 11 cycles, which used a sample-barcoded 5' primer along with a J-beta primer mix. TCRdb processed the 5' RACE reads anew with MiXCR; each CDR3 protein has one entry. The sample yields over 950,000 distinct CDR3 sequences, more than 30% seen once.

This clonotype originated in a man younger than 35 in good health. Sequenced sample: blood. The chain has TRBV29-1 and TRBJ2-1; TRBD2 is a possible D gene (5 bases). CDR3 loop: CSVEGSGIFGYNEQFF. CDR3 bases: TGCAGCGTTGAAGGGTCGGGGATTTTTGGCTACAATGAGCAGTTCTTC.